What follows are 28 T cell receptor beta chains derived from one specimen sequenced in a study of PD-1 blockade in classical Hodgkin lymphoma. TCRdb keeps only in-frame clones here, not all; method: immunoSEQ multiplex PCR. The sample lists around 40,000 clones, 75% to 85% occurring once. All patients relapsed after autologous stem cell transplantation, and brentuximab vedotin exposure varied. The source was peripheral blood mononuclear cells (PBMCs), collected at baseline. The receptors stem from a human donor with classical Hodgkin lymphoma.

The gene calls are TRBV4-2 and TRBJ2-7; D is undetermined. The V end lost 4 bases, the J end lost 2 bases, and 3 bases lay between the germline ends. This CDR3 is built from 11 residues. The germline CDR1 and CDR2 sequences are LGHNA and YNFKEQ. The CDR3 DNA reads TGTGCCAGCAGCCTAGCCTACGAGCAGTACTTC. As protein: CASSLAYEQYF.

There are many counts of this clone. The CDR3 reads CSVESGVWPYDPGNEQFF. CDR3 DNA: TGCAGCGTTGAATCGGGTGTTTGGCCTTACGATCCAGGCAATGAGCAGTTCTTC. The chain carries TRBV29-1 and TRBJ2-1; D ambiguous. The CDR3 loop spans 18 amino acids. In germline, CDR1 is SQVTM, CDR2 ANQGSEA. Trimming cost V 2 bases and J 6 bases, with 26 bases left between them.

DNA for the CDR3: TGTGCCAGCAGCCTCAAGCCGGGACAGGTGACAGATACGCAGTATTTT. Residues: CASSLKPGQVTDTQYF. This chain joins TRBV7-9 and TRBJ2-3, with 8 bases fitting TRBD1. The germline CDR1 and CDR2 sequences are SEHNR and FQNEAQ (reference sequence). The junction had 10 bases not matched to a gene; V was cut back by 5 bases and J by 3 bases. The CDR3 runs to 16 residues.

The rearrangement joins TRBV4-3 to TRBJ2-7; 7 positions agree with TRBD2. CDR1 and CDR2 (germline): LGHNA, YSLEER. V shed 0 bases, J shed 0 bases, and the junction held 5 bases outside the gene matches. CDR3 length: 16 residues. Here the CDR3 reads CASSQEKRENSYEQYF. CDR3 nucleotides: TGCGCCAGCAGCCAAGAGAAGCGGGAAAACTCCTACGAGCAGTACTTC.

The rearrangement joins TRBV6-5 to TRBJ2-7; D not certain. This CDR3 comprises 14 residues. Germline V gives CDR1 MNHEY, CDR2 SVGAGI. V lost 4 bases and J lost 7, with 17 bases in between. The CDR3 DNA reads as TGTGCCAGCAGTTTGCTCGGGTCGGCTGGGGAGCAGTACTTC. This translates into CASSLLGSAGEQYF.

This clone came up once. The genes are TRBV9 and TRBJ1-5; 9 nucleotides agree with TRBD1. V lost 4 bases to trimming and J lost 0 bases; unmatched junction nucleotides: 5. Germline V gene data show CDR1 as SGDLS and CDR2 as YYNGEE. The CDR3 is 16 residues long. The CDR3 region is CASSRGTGISNQPQHF. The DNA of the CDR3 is TGTGCCAGCAGCCGAGGGACAGGGATTAGCAATCAGCCCCAGCATTTT.

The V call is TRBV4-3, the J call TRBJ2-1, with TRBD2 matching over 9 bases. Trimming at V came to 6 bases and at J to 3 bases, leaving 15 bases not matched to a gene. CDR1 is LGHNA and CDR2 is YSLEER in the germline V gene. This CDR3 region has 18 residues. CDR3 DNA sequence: TGCGCCAGCAGAAAGGGGGCGTGGAGCGGGAGGAACTACAATGAGCAGTTCTTC. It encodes CASRKGAWSGRNYNEQFF.

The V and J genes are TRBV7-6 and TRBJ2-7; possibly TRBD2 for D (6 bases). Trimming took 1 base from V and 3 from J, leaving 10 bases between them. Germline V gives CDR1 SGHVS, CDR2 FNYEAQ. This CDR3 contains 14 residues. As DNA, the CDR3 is TGTGCCAGCAGCTTAGAGGAGGGGAACTACGAGCAGTACTTC. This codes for CASSLEEGNYEQYF.

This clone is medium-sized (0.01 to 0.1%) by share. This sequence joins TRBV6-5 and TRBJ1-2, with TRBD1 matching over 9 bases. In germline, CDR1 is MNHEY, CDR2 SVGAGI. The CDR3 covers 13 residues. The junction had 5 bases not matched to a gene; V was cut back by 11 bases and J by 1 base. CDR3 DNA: TGTGCCGCCCGGGACAGGGATAACTATGGCTACACCTTC. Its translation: CAARDRDNYGYTF.

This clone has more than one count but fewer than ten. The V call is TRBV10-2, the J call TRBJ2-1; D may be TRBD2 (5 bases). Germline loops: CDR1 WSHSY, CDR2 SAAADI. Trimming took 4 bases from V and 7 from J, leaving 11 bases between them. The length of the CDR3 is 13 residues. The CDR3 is CASSGQLVNEQFF. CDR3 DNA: TGCGCCAGCAGTGGCCAACTAGTAAATGAGCAGTTCTTC.

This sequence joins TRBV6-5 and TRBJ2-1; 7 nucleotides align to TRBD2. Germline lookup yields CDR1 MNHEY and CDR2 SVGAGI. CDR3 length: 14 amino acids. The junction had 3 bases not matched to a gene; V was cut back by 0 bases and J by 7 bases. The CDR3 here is CASSYSPSGNEQFF. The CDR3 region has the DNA TGTGCCAGCAGTTACTCGCCTAGCGGTAATGAGCAGTTCTTC.

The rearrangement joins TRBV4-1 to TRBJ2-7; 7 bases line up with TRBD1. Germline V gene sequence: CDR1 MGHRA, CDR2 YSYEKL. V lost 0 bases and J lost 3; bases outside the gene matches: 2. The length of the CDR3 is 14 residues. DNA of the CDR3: TGCGCCAGCAGCCAAGAACAGGGGCTCTACGAGCAGTACTTC. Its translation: CASSQEQGLYEQYF.

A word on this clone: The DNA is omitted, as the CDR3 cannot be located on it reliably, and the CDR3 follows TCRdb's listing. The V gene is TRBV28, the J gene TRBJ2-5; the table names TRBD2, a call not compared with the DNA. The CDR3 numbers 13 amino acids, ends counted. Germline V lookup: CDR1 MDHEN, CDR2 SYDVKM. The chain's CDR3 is CASTSGGKETQYF.

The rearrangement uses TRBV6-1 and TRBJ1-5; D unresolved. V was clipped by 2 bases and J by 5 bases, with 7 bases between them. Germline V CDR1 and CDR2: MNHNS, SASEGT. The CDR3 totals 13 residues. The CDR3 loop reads CASSERRDQPQHF. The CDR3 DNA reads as TGTGCCAGCAGTGAACGGAGGGATCAGCCCCAGCATTTT.

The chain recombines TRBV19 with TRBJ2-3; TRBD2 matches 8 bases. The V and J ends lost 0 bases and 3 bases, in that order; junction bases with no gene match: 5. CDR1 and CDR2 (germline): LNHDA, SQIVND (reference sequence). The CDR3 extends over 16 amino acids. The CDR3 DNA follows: TGTGCCAGTAGTATAGAGAACAGCGGGAGAACAGATACGCAGTATTTT. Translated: CASSIENSGRTDTQYF.

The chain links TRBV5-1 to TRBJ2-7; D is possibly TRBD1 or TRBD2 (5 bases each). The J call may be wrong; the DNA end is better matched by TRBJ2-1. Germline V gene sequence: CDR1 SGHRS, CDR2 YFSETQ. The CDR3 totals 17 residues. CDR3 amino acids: CASSLAVGTSSYNEQFF. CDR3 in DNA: TGCGCCAGCAGCTTGGCGGTCGGGACCTCCTCCTACAATGAGCAGTTCTTC.

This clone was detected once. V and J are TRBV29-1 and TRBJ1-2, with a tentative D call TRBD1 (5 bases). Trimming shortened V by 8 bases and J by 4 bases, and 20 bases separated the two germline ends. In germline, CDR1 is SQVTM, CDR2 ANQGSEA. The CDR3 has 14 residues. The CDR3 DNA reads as TGCAGCACCAGACGGACGGAGGGGTCCTATGGCTACACCTTC. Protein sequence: CSTRRTEGSYGYTF.

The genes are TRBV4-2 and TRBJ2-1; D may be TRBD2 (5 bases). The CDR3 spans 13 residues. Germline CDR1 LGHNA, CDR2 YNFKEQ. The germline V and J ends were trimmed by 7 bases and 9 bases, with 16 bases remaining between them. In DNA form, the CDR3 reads TGTGCCAGCAAAATGTTGGATGGGAGTGAGCAGTTCTTC. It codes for CASKMLDGSEQFF.

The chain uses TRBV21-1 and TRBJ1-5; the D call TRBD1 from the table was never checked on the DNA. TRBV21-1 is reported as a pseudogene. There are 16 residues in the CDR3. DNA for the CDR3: TGTGCCAGCAGCAAAGGTTTGGACAGGGGGAATCAGCCCCAGCATTTT. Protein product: CASSKGLDRGNQPQHF.

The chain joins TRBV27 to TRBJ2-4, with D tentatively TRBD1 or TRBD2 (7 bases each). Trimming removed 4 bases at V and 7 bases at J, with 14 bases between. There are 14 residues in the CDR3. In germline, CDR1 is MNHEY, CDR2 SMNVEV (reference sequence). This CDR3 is CASSSRQGGNIQYF. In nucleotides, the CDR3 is TGTGCCAGCAGTTCCAGACAGGGAGGGAACATTCAGTACTTC.

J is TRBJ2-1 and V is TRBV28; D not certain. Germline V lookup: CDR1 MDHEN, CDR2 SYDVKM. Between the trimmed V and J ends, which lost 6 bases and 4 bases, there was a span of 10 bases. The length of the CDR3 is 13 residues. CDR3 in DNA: TGTGCCAGCAGCCTGGCCAAGTACAATGAGCAGTTCTTC. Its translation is CASSLAKYNEQFF.

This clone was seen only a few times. Here the CDR3 reads CASTSGYEQYF. In nucleotides, the CDR3 is TGTGCCAGCACTAGCGGTTACGAGCAGTACTTC. The chain couples TRBV28 to TRBJ2-7, with TRBD2 matching 7 bases. The CDR3 totals 11 residues. Germline assignment: CDR1 MDHEN and CDR2 SYDVKM. Losses at the gene ends were 7 bases for V and 4 bases for J; bases not matched to a gene: 1.

This chain's CDR3 is CASSLGTAGGYEQYF. The CDR3 nucleotides are TGCGCCAGCAGCCTGGGGACCGCAGGCGGGTACGAGCAGTACTTC. The rearrangement joins TRBV4-1 to TRBJ2-5, with D perhaps given as TRBD1 or TRBD2 (5 bases each). The J call may not be correct, given that the DNA end is closer to TRBJ2-7. The CDR3 loop spans 15 amino acids. Germline values: CDR1 MGHRA, CDR2 YSYEKL.

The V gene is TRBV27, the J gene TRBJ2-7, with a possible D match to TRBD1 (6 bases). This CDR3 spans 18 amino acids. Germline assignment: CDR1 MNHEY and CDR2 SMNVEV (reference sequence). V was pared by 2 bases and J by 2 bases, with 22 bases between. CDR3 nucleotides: TGTGCCAGCAGTTTAGGGGGCGCGTTCCCTACAGCTCCCTACGAGCAGTACTTC. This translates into CASSLGGAFPTAPYEQYF.

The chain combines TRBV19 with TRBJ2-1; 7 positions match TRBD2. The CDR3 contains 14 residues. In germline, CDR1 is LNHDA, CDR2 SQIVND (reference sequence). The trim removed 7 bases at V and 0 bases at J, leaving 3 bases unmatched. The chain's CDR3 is CASKGGSSYNEQFF. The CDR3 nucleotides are TGTGCCAGTAAAGGCGGGAGCTCCTACAATGAGCAGTTCTTC. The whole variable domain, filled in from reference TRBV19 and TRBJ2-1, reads DGGITQSPKYLFRKEGQNVTLSCEQNLNHDAMYWYRQDPGQGLRLIYYSQIVNDFQKGDIAEGYSVSREKKESFPLTVTSAQKNPTAFYLCASKGGSSYNEQFFGPGTRLTVL.

The CDR3 here is CASSYSRGIGYEQYF. The CDR3 DNA is TGTGCCAGCAGTTACTCACGGGGAATTGGCTACGAGCAGTACTTC. The gene calls are TRBV6-5 and TRBJ2-7; possible D gene TRBD2, 5 bases. The CDR3 extends over 15 amino acids. V was pared by 0 bases and J by 3 bases, with 12 bases between. Looked up from germline, CDR1 is MNHEY and CDR2 is SVGAGI.

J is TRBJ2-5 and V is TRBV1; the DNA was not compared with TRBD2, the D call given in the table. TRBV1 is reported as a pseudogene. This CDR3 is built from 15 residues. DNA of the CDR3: TGCACCAGCAGCCAAGATGCGGCAAGCCAAGAGACCCAGTACTTC. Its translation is CTSSQDAASQETQYF.

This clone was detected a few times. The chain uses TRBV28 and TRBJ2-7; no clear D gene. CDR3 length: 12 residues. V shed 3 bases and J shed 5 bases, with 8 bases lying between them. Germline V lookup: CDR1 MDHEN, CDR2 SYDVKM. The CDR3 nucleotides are TGTGCCAGCAGTTTGAGGACCGACGAGCAGTACTTC. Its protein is CASSLRTDEQYF.